A selection of T cell receptor beta chains follows, all from one sample in a study of graft-versus-host responses after intestinal transplantation. Clones were read by immunoSEQ multiplex PCR, and TCRdb kept only the in-frame ones, dropping some. This sample carries 35,000 to 50,000 clones, roughly 95% of them seen once, and the ten largest clones take roughly 1.5%. The source material was PBMCs, sampled around 350 days after intestinal transplant. These receptors were collected from a human patient who received an intestinal transplant, so some T cells may come from the graft donor. Both conserved end residues are trimmed from each CDR3. The D gene is left open where the match is weak.

j_call	d_call	v_call	cdr3_aa
TRBJ2-3	TRBD2	TRBV2	ATEGFRGLAGGTDTQY
TRBJ1-5	TRBD1	TRBV5-1	ASSQEGQGNQPQH
TRBJ1-1	NA	TRBV7-9	ASSRGTAMNTEAF
TRBJ1-4	NA	TRBV21-1	ASSKAGGINEKLF
TRBJ2-5	NA	TRBV5-4	ASSYQETQY
TRBJ2-1	NA	TRBV2	ASTENVGRALVNEQF
TRBJ2-2	TRBD2	TRBV27	ASSLLAGMTGELF
TRBJ2-2	TRBD2	TRBV7-3	ASSYQTSLSGGELF
TRBJ2-7	NA	TRBV6-1	ASSEPNTYEQY
NA	NA	TRBV6-1	ASSERRGGGSYEQY
TRBJ1-3	NA	TRBV6-5	ASSYDRAGNTIY
TRBJ1-2	NA	TRBV28	ASSPSISYGYT
TRBJ2-1	NA	TRBV6-5	ASSYWRGHEQF
TRBJ2-1	NA	TRBV11-3	ASSPRTTPNEQF
TRBJ1-3	NA	TRBV7-2	ASSSDASSGNTIY
TRBJ2-7	NA	TRBV7-2	ASSLEGEASYEQY
TRBJ2-3	TRBD1	TRBV27	ASSADRDTDTQY
TRBJ1-2	TRBD1	TRBV29-1	SVNRGSYGYT
TRBJ2-7	NA	TRBV7-2	ASSSRQASYEQY
TRBJ2-7	NA	TRBV6-1	ASSGFTYEQY
TRBJ1-4	TRBD1	TRBV5-1	ASSLGQGSWAEKLF
TRBJ2-7	NA	TRBV27	ASSQLSHSYEQY
TRBJ1-5	NA	TRBV6-5	ASSYSRDSNQPQH
TRBJ1-1	NA	TRBV30	AWMTRGSTEAF
TRBJ2-7	NA	TRBV27	ASSLGGSYEQY
TRBJ1-5	NA	TRBV11-2	ASSRKLAGDQGPQH
TRBJ2-7	NA	TRBV6-6	ASSYSWEQY
TRBJ2-7	TRBD1	TRBV5-1	ATRTGTANYEQY
TRBJ2-7	TRBD2	TRBV11-2	ASSPQGGLAGTAYEQY
NA	NA	TRBV6-1	ASGYVYEQY
TRBJ1-1	NA	TRBV11-2	ASSLEAVGEAF
TRBJ1-4	NA	TRBV6-5	ASSYRPGEKLF
TRBJ2-2	TRBD2	TRBV5-1	ASSLTSGNTGELF
TRBJ2-5	NA	TRBV6-1	ATAWGPQETQY
TRBJ1-2	NA	TRBV11-2	ASSLAGRNYGYT
TRBJ2-7	NA	TRBV13	ASSLLRESSYEQY
TRBJ2-3	NA	TRBV18	ASSPGSFTDTQY
TRBJ1-3	TRBD1	TRBV15	ATSRATGASGNTIY
TRBJ2-1	TRBD2	TRBV7-9	ASSLMVASGTEQF
TRBJ2-3	NA	TRBV4-3	ASSQAATRGTDTQY
TRBJ2-5	NA	TRBV18	ASSPRRQETQY
TRBJ2-1	TRBD2	TRBV4-2	ASSRRTSGSYNEQF
TRBJ1-5	NA	TRBV19	ASTPHGHSNQPQH
TRBJ2-1	TRBD2	TRBV9	ASSVGGGGLGSNEQF
TRBJ1-1	NA	TRBV25-1	ASKDTNTEAF
TRBJ2-1	TRBD2	TRBV11-3	ASSRGGPGPMPPTEQF
TRBJ1-6	NA	TRBV9	ASSVDPGLNSPLH
TRBJ2-1	NA	TRBV5-1	ASSFSIPGEGSSYNEQF
TRBJ2-1	NA	TRBV30	AWTKAGSSYNEQF
TRBJ2-2	NA	TRBV27	ASYEAANTGELF
TRBJ2-7	TRBD1	TRBV2	ASNQGAWEQY
TRBJ1-1	TRBD1	TRBV28	ASSAGQGVAEAF
TRBJ2-1	NA	TRBV6-1	ASSDRGLRSLYNEQF
TRBJ2-1	TRBD2	TRBV5-1	ASSLGSTSGSLREQF
TRBJ2-2	TRBD2	TRBV2	ASTGVAGGTGELF
TRBJ2-2	NA	TRBV7-3	ASRPTPSHTGELF
TRBJ1-1	NA	TRBV11-2	ASSFEGDTEAF